Listed here are 17 T cell receptor beta chains from one sample, sequenced in a study of CD8 T cells in Susac syndrome (dated by TCRdb to between 2018 and 2021). The library was made by the immunoSEQ multiplex PCR assay. RNA was extracted using the RNeasy kit, and about 0.45 to 1 ug of the RNA was reverse transcribed with random hexamers. TCRdb reprocessing: public reads trimmed at Q25 with fastp, clones called with MiXCR, in-frame beta chains kept. Records with the same CDR3 protein are collapsed into one entry carrying the most frequent genes and DNA. The sample table records hundreds of thousands of distinct CDR3 sequences; approximately 95% of these occur just once. Approximately 0.094% of the sample is held by the ten biggest clonotypes. Sequencing was carried out using CD4+ T cells from PBMCs. These receptors came from a human donor with Susac syndrome.

This sequence joins TRBV18 and TRBJ2-7, with 16 bases aligning to TRBD2. CDR3 length: 20 residues. V trimming: 2 bases; J trimming: 0 bases; junction bases outside the gene matches: 10. Germline lookup yields CDR1 KGHSH and CDR2 LQKENI. In nucleotides, the CDR3 is TGTGCCAGCTCACCAGGGACTAGCGGGAGGGCCTCACTTATCTCCTACGAGCAGTACTTC. It codes for CASSPGTSGRASLISYEQYF.

The chain links TRBV5-1 to TRBJ2-2; 10 positions match TRBD2. Germline loops: CDR1 SGHRS, CDR2 YFSETQ. With 1 base clipped from V and 0 bases from J, the junction kept 0 bases outside the gene matches. The CDR3 consists of 16 residues. The CDR3 DNA follows: TGCGCCAGCAGCTTGACTAGCGGGGCGAACACCGGGGAGCTGTTTTTT. This translates into CASSLTSGANTGELFF.

V is TRBV5-1 and J is TRBJ2-5; D is uncertain. The CDR3 loop spans 13 amino acids. In germline, CDR1 is SGHRS, CDR2 YFSETQ. Trimming took 0 bases from V and 4 from J, leaving 7 bases between them. The DNA for the CDR3 is TGCGCCAGCAGCTTGGATGGATCAGAGACCCAGTACTTC. It specifies CASSLDGSETQYF. Combining the CDR3 with reference TRBV5-1 and TRBJ2-5 gives the whole variable domain KAGVTQTPRYLIKTRGQQVTLSCSPISGHRSVSWYQQTPGQGLQFLFEYFSETQRNKGNFPGRFSGRQFSNSRSEMNVSTLELGDSALYLCASSLDGSETQYFGPGTRLLVL.

The CDR3 DNA follows: TGCAGTGCTGGGGGGGTCACTGAAGCTTTCTTT. Amino acid sequence: CSAGGVTEAFF. V usage is TRBV20-1 and J usage is TRBJ1-1; D perhaps matches TRBD1 (5 bases). The V and J ends lost 5 bases and 4 bases respectively, with 8 bases between them. Germline CDR1 and CDR2: DFQATT and SNEGSKA (reference sequence). The CDR3 totals 11 residues.

The J gene is TRBJ2-1, the V gene TRBV7-6, with a tentative D call TRBD2 (6 bases). CDR1 is SGHVS and CDR2 is FNYEAQ in the germline V gene. This CDR3 is 12 amino acids long. The germline V and J ends were trimmed by 3 bases and 7 bases, with 7 bases remaining between them. In nucleotides, the CDR3 is TGTGCCAGCAGCTTGACTAGTAATGAGCAGTTCTTC. Translation gives CASSLTSNEQFF.

J is TRBJ2-2 and V is TRBV12-5; unclear D gene. Germline-derived CDR1 and CDR2 are LGHNT and FRNRAP. V lost 6 bases to trimming and J lost 7 bases, with 12 bases between them. The CDR3 totals 13 residues. The CDR3 bases are TGTGCTAGTGGGCGGCCAGGTGGCGGGGAGCTGTTTTTT. As protein: CASGRPGGGELFF.

The chain combines TRBV7-9 with TRBJ2-5; tentatively, D is TRBD1 (6 bases). Trimming stripped 0 bases from V and 5 bases from J, with 10 bases between. Germline V gives CDR1 SEHNR, CDR2 FQNEAQ (reference sequence). This CDR3 region has 14 residues. CDR3 nucleotide sequence: TGTGCCAGCAGCTTAGCCGGGACAACGGAGACCCAGTACTTC. Its protein is CASSLAGTTETQYF.

This chain connects TRBV6-5 to TRBJ2-7; weak D call: TRBD1 (6 bases). This CDR3 region has 14 residues. V was pared by 6 bases and J by 2 bases, with 14 bases between. Germline values: CDR1 MNHEY, CDR2 SVGAGI. The CDR3 sequence: CASRATDSTYEQYF. CDR3 in DNA: TGTGCCAGCAGAGCCACGGACAGCACCTACGAGCAGTACTTC.

The chain carries TRBV7-6 and TRBJ2-1; TRBD2 matches at 7 bases. Germline-derived CDR1 and CDR2 are SGHVS and FNYEAQ. V was pared by 7 bases and J by 4 bases, with 16 bases of the junction left unmatched. The CDR3 sequence is 17 residues long. The CDR3 is CASNLRWGEGSYNEQFF. The CDR3, as DNA: TGTGCCAGCAACCTGAGGTGGGGGGAGGGATCATACAATGAGCAGTTCTTC.

This chain links TRBV20-1 with TRBJ2-1; 8 bases match TRBD2. This CDR3 has 17 amino acids. Losses at the gene ends were 0 bases for V and 7 bases for J; bases not matched to a gene: 14. CDR1 DFQATT and CDR2 SNEGSKA come from the germline V gene (reference sequence). The CDR3 DNA follows: TGCAGTGCTAGAGATTTCAAGTCCAGCGGGAGATTGAATGAGCAGTTCTTC. It codes for CSARDFKSSGRLNEQFF.

The chain is built from TRBV29-1 and TRBJ1-1; the D gene is possibly TRBD1 (6 bases). V was cut by 6 bases and J by 4 bases, with 15 bases left in between. Germline V gives CDR1 SQVTM, CDR2 ANQGSEA. The length of the CDR3 is 13 residues. The CDR3 loop is CSVHSGRGTEAFF. As DNA, the CDR3 is TGCAGCGTCCACTCGGGCAGGGGCACTGAAGCTTTCTTT. The variable domain in full, completed from reference TRBV29-1 and TRBJ1-1, reads SAVISQKPSRDICQRGTSLTIQCQVDSQVTMMFWYRQQPGQSLTLIATANQGSEATYESGFVIDKFPISRPNLTFSTLTVSNMSPEDSSIYLCSVHSGRGTEAFFGQGTRLTVV.

The chain couples TRBV30 to TRBJ2-6, with TRBD2 as a possible D gene (6 bases). The germline V gene encodes CDR1 GTSNPN and CDR2 SVGIG (reference sequence). The CDR3 loop spans 17 amino acids. Deletions cut 0 bases from V and 2 bases from J, with 14 bases between. For the CDR3, the DNA is TGTGCCTGGAGTGTACAAGTTGGGGGGACTGGGGCCAACGTCCTGACTTTC. It is translated as CAWSVQVGGTGANVLTF.

The V call is TRBV7-8, the J call TRBJ2-1; D remains unclear. Germline V gene lookup returns CDR1 SGHVS and CDR2 FQNEAQ. Trimming removed 4 bases at V and 7 bases at J, with 17 bases between. The CDR3 covers 15 residues. Here the CDR3 reads CASSSSRPVRNEQFF. DNA of the CDR3: TGTGCCAGCAGCTCTTCGAGGCCCGTGAGGAATGAGCAGTTCTTC.

This clonotype was observed a single time. V and J are TRBV10-3 and TRBJ1-5, with 8 bases fitting TRBD1. CDR3 length equals 14 residues. Per the germline V gene, CDR1 is ENHRY and CDR2 is SYGVKD. V was clipped by 6 bases and J by 5 bases; unmatched bases: 6. The CDR3: CAIRTDRDDQPQHF. The DNA of the CDR3 is TGTGCCATCAGAACGGACAGGGACGATCAGCCCCAGCATTTT.

CDR3 sequence reads: CAWRSSGDTQYF. CDR3 DNA sequence: TGTGCCTGGAGATCTAGCGGTGATACGCAGTATTTT. The chain couples TRBV30 to TRBJ2-3; 7 nucleotides agree with TRBD2. This CDR3 region has 12 residues. Losses at the gene ends were 3 bases for V and 6 bases for J; bases not matched to a gene: 3. Germline V gene sequence: CDR1 GTSNPN, CDR2 SVGIG (reference sequence).

V usage is TRBV11-2 and J usage is TRBJ2-1, with 16 bases aligning to TRBD2. This CDR3 has 17 amino acids. Germline V gene data show CDR1 as SGHAT and CDR2 as FQNNGV. The junction had 10 bases not matched to a gene; V was cut back by 5 bases and J by 9 bases. The CDR3 nucleotides are TGTGCCAGCAGCATGGGACTAGCGGGGGGGATTGAGGGTGAGCAGTTCTTC. It translates to CASSMGLAGGIEGEQFF.

The CDR3 bases are TGTGCCAGCAGCGTAGGACCCACCCTCGGGGCAGATACGCAGTATTTT. This translates into CASSVGPTLGADTQYF. J is TRBJ2-3 and V is TRBV9, with D tentatively TRBD2 (5 bases). CDR1 and CDR2 (germline): SGDLS, YYNGEE. The ends were cut back, 0 bases at V and 4 bases at J, with 15 bases in the middle. The CDR3 totals 16 residues.